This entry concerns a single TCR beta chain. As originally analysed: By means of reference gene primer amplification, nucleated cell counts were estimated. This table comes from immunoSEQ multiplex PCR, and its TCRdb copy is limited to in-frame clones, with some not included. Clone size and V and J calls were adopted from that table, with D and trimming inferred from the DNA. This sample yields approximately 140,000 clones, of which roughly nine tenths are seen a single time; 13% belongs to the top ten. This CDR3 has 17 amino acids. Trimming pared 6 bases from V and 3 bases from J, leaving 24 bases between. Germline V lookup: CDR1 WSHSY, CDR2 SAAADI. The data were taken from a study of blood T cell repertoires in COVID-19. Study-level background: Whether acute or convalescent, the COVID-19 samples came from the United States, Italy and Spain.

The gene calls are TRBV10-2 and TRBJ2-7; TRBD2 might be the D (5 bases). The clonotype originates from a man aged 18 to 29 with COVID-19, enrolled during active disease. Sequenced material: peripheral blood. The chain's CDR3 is CASRSPTGERLIYEQYF. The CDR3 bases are TGCGCCAGCAGGTCCCCGACCGGCGAGCGGCTAATCTACGAGCAGTACTTC.